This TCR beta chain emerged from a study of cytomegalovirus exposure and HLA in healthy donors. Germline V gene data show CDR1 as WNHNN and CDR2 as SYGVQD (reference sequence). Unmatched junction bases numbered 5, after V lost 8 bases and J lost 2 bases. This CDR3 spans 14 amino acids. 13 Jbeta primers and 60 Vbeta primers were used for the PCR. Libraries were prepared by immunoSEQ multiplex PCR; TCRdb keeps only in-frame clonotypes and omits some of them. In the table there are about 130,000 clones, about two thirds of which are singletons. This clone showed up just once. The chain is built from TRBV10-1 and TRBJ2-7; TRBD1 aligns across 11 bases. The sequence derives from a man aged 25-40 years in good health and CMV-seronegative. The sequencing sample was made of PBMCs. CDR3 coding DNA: TGCGCCAGCGCCCGGGACAGGGGGACCTACGAGCAGTACTTC. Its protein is CASARDRGTYEQYF.